What follows are 3 T cell receptor beta chains derived from one specimen sequenced in a study of human T cells and chemical hapten exposure. TCRdb processed the RACE reads anew with MiXCR; each CDR3 protein has one entry. The data show fewer than 45,000 distinct CDR3 sequences, 9% to 12% seen once. The time point was: pre-sensitization, week 0. The treatment: therapeutic diphenylcyclopropenone sensitization with weekly scalp DPC. Unseparated into fractions, whole blood served as the source from which total RNA was extracted. The sample was whole blood, taken in connection with sensitization to the hapten diphenylcyclopropenone (DPC). These receptors originate from a man aged 50-59 years with alopecia areata. Some clones in this sample may be carry-over from other donors' samples.

This clonotype was counted only a few times. The gene calls are TRBV6-4 and TRBJ1-2; a possible D gene is TRBD1 (5 bases). This CDR3 contains 18 residues. Trimming cost V 4 bases and J 1 base, with 22 bases left between them. CDR1 is MRHNA, CDR2 SNTAGT, per germline. The CDR3 loop reads CASSAGARVPPFNYGYTF. For the CDR3, the DNA is TGTGCCAGCAGTGCCGGGGCAAGAGTGCCCCCTTTTAACTATGGCTACACCTTC.

V gene TRBV28 combines with J gene TRBJ2-5, with D unresolved. This CDR3 has 14 amino acids. Germline CDR1 is MDHEN and CDR2 is SYDVKM. V was shortened by 2 bases and J by 5 bases, with 12 bases between the two germline ends. DNA for the CDR3: TGTGCCAGCAGTTTAAGCATCGGTCAGGAGACCCAGTACTTC. This gives the protein CASSLSIGQETQYF.

This clonotype has at least ten counts. The chain recombines TRBV3-1 with TRBJ1-2; no reliable D call. The CDR3 extends over 15 amino acids. Per germline, CDR1 LGHDT and CDR2 YNNKEL (reference sequence). Trimming left V 2 bases short and J 2 bases short, with 12 bases between. The CDR3 DNA reads TGTGCCAGCAGCCAATTCAAGGGATCCAACTATGGCTACACCTTC. Its translation: CASSQFKGSNYGYTF.